These T cell receptor beta chains were read from a single sample in a study of T cell repertoires in cytomegalovirus infection. A single record per CDR3 protein comes from TCRdb applying MiXCR to the reads. The top ten hold about 14% of the sample, which has 200,000 to 300,000 distinct CDR3 sequences, approximately 9.1% seen once. Sequenced: PBMCs. These TCRs come from a human donor in good health (CMV status not recorded). Some clones in this sample may be carry-over from other donors' samples. The CDR3 runs from the conserved cysteine through the conserved F or W. D genes are given only for firm matches. The size entry is marked missing in some rows and otherwise reads once, few, many or a size class.

j_gene: TRBJ1-6
abundance: NA
v_gene: TRBV7-2
d_gene: TRBD1
CDR3aa: CASRPTGDNSPLHF
CDR3nt: TGTGCCAGCAGACCGACAGGGGACAATTCACCCCTCCACTTT

j_gene: TRBJ1-2
abundance: many
v_gene: TRBV7-8
d_gene: NA
CDR3aa: CASSFHTPPRGYGYTF
CDR3nt: TGTGCCAGCAGCTTTCATACACCTCCACGGGGCTATGGCTACACCTTC

j_gene: TRBJ2-7
abundance: many
v_gene: TRBV7-6
d_gene: NA
CDR3aa: CASSVTGSYEQYF
CDR3nt: TGTGCCAGCAGCGTCACAGGGTCCTACGAGCAGTACTTC

j_gene: TRBJ1-1
abundance: few
v_gene: TRBV7-9
d_gene: NA
CDR3aa: CASSSPGVGTEAFF
CDR3nt: TGTGCCAGCAGCTCTCCAGGGGTGGGCACTGAAGCTTTCTTT

j_gene: TRBJ1-3
abundance: NA
v_gene: TRBV19
d_gene: NA
CDR3aa: CASKQDPYSGNTIYF
CDR3nt: TGTGCCAGTAAGCAGGATCCCTACTCTGGAAACACCATATATTTT

j_gene: TRBJ2-7
abundance: many
v_gene: TRBV6-2/TRBV6-3
d_gene: NA
CDR3aa: CASSYSGTSLYEQYF
CDR3nt: TGTGCCAGCAGTTACTCCGGAACTAGTCTCTACGAGCAGTACTTC

j_gene: TRBJ2-1
abundance: many
v_gene: TRBV19
d_gene: TRBD2
CDR3aa: CASSPLAETLTYNEQFF
CDR3nt: TGTGCCAGTAGCCCCCTAGCGGAGACACTCACATACAATGAGCAGTTCTTC

j_gene: TRBJ1-5
abundance: many
v_gene: TRBV12-3/TRBV12-4
d_gene: TRBD1
CDR3aa: CASSSGTGRQPQHF
CDR3nt: TGTGCCAGCAGTTCCGGGACAGGGCGTCAGCCCCAGCATTTT

j_gene: TRBJ1-3
abundance: few
v_gene: TRBV7-2
d_gene: NA
CDR3aa: CASSLFIEDTIYF
CDR3nt: TGTGCCAGCAGCTTATTCATTGAAGACACCATATATTTT

j_gene: TRBJ1-1
abundance: NA
v_gene: TRBV10-3
d_gene: NA
CDR3aa: CAIRGQDGKNTEAFF
CDR3nt: TGTGCCATCAGGGGGCAGGACGGTAAGAACACTGAAGCTTTCTTT

j_gene: TRBJ2-3
abundance: many
v_gene: TRBV7-2
d_gene: TRBD2
CDR3aa: CASSLVAGGRSTDTQYF
CDR3nt: TGTGCCAGCAGCTTAGTCGCGGGAGGACGTAGCACAGATACGCAGTATTTT

j_gene: TRBJ1-2
abundance: many
v_gene: TRBV7-2
d_gene: NA
CDR3aa: CASSLDRLYGYTF
CDR3nt: TGTGCCAGCAGCTTAGACAGGCTGTATGGCTACACCTTC

j_gene: TRBJ2-1
abundance: many
v_gene: TRBV20-1
d_gene: NA
CDR3aa: CSADRGGGGGLNEQFF
CDR3nt: TGCAGTGCTGACAGGGGTGGTGGGGGGGGGCTCAATGAGCAGTTCTTC

j_gene: TRBJ2-1
abundance: many
v_gene: TRBV15
d_gene: TRBD2
CDR3aa: CATSRVRASGRGNEQFF
CDR3nt: TGTGCCACCAGCAGAGTAAGGGCTAGCGGGAGAGGCAATGAGCAGTTCTTC

j_gene: TRBJ2-4
abundance: many
v_gene: TRBV7-2
d_gene: TRBD1
CDR3aa: CASSLTVTPGGIQYF
CDR3nt: TGTGCCAGCAGCTTAACTGTGACCCCAGGGGGCATTCAGTACTTC

j_gene: TRBJ2-1
abundance: many
v_gene: TRBV6-6
d_gene: NA
CDR3aa: CASSDPSHGGAPYNEQFF
CDR3nt: TGTGCCAGCAGTGACCCCTCCCATGGCGGGGCCCCCTACAATGAGCAGTTCTTC

j_gene: TRBJ2-7
abundance: many
v_gene: TRBV12-3/TRBV12-4
d_gene: NA
CDR3aa: CASSMTSRTYEQYF
CDR3nt: TGTGCCAGCTCTATGACAAGCCGTACCTACGAGCAGTACTTC

j_gene: TRBJ1-2
abundance: many
v_gene: TRBV29-1
d_gene: NA
CDR3aa: CSVEFVRVYGYTF
CDR3nt: TGCAGCGTTGAATTCGTTAGGGTATATGGCTACACCTTC

j_gene: TRBJ2-1
abundance: many
v_gene: TRBV28
d_gene: TRBD2
CDR3aa: CASTVGLAGGNEQFF
CDR3nt: TGTGCCAGCACCGTGGGGCTAGCGGGGGGCAATGAGCAGTTCTTC

j_gene: TRBJ2-3
abundance: many
v_gene: TRBV7-2
d_gene: TRBD1
CDR3aa: CASSPRGQGMSTDTQYF
CDR3nt: TGTGCCAGCAGCCCTAGGGGGCAGGGGATGAGCACAGATACGCAGTATTTT

j_gene: TRBJ1-5
abundance: many
v_gene: TRBV6-1
d_gene: NA
CDR3aa: CATYGGNNQPQHF
CDR3nt: TGTGCCACCTACGGGGGGAATAATCAGCCCCAGCATTTT

j_gene: TRBJ1-2
abundance: few
v_gene: TRBV7-2
d_gene: NA
CDR3aa: CASSLGTVRHTF
CDR3nt: TGTGCCAGCAGCTTAGGGACGGTTCGTCACACCTTC

j_gene: TRBJ1-4
abundance: NA
v_gene: TRBV11-2
d_gene: TRBD1
CDR3aa: CASSSGTVLTNEKLFF
CDR3nt: TGTGCCAGCAGCAGTGGGACAGTGTTAACTAATGAAAAACTGTTTTTT

j_gene: TRBJ2-3
abundance: few
v_gene: TRBV2
d_gene: NA
CDR3aa: CASSSPRDRSTDTQYF
CDR3nt: TGTGCCAGCAGTTCCCCCCGGGACCGTAGCACAGATACGCAGTATTTT

j_gene: TRBJ2-3
abundance: few
v_gene: TRBV6-5
d_gene: TRBD2
CDR3aa: CASSYGTSDYPQYF
CDR3nt: TGTGCCAGCAGTTACGGGACTAGCGACTACCCGCAGTATTTT

j_gene: TRBJ2-6
abundance: few
v_gene: TRBV7-2
d_gene: TRBD1
CDR3aa: CASSSRPPGQPWANVLTF
CDR3nt: TGTGCCAGCAGCTCAAGACCTCCGGGACAGCCATGGGCCAACGTCCTGACTTTC

j_gene: TRBJ2-1
abundance: many
v_gene: TRBV20-1
d_gene: TRBD2
CDR3aa: CSARGGTSSYNEQFF
CDR3nt: TGCAGTGCTAGAGGTGGGACTAGCTCCTACAATGAGCAGTTCTTC

j_gene: TRBJ2-1
abundance: NA
v_gene: TRBV6-5
d_gene: NA
CDR3aa: CASTNGAAGYNEQFF
CDR3nt: TGTGCCAGCACCAACGGGGCAGCGGGTTACAATGAGCAGTTCTTC

j_gene: TRBJ2-7
abundance: many
v_gene: TRBV6-2/TRBV6-3
d_gene: TRBD2
CDR3aa: CASSRTGTSGSFTYEQYF
CDR3nt: TGTGCCAGCAGTCGCACCGGGACTAGCGGGAGTTTCACCTACGAGCAGTACTTC

j_gene: TRBJ2-4
abundance: NA
v_gene: TRBV14
d_gene: NA
CDR3aa: CASSQGEGSLTKNIQYF
CDR3nt: TGTGCCAGCAGCCAGGGGGAAGGTAGTTTGACCAAAAACATTCAGTACTTC

j_gene: TRBJ2-5
abundance: few
v_gene: TRBV6-2/TRBV6-3
d_gene: TRBD2
CDR3aa: CASSLPTSGDQETQYF
CDR3nt: TGTGCCAGCAGTTTACCTACTAGCGGAGATCAAGAGACCCAGTACTTC

j_gene: TRBJ1-2
abundance: many
v_gene: TRBV19
d_gene: TRBD1
CDR3aa: CASSFDRRQGGMDGYTF
CDR3nt: TGTGCCAGTAGTTTTGACCGTAGACAGGGAGGAATGGATGGCTACACCTTC

j_gene: TRBJ1-2
abundance: NA
v_gene: TRBV3-1
d_gene: NA
CDR3aa: CASSGRPPQDYGYTF
CDR3nt: TGTGCCAGCAGCGGCCGACCGCCGCAGGACTATGGCTACACCTTC

j_gene: TRBJ2-3
abundance: many
v_gene: TRBV6-5
d_gene: TRBD2
CDR3aa: CASSYRGLAGGRPDTQYF
CDR3nt: TGTGCCAGCAGTTACCGCGGACTAGCGGGGGGCCGGCCAGATACGCAGTATTTT

j_gene: TRBJ1-2
abundance: many
v_gene: TRBV7-2
d_gene: NA
CDR3aa: CASSLRTNGYTF
CDR3nt: TGTGCCAGCAGCTTAAGGACAAATGGCTACACCTTC

j_gene: TRBJ1-1
abundance: many
v_gene: TRBV19
d_gene: NA
CDR3aa: CASSTRVWAASNTEAFF
CDR3nt: TGTGCCAGTAGTACCCGCGTTTGGGCAGCTTCGAACACTGAAGCTTTCTTT

j_gene: TRBJ2-2
abundance: few
v_gene: TRBV7-6
d_gene: NA
CDR3aa: CASSSNPPANTGELFF
CDR3nt: TGTGCCAGCAGCTCAAATCCCCCAGCCAACACCGGGGAGCTGTTTTTT

j_gene: TRBJ2-7
abundance: few
v_gene: TRBV27
d_gene: NA
CDR3aa: CASSSGPGNYEQYF
CDR3nt: TGTGCCAGCAGCTCCGGGCCGGGGAACTACGAGCAGTACTTC

j_gene: TRBJ1-1
abundance: many
v_gene: TRBV28
d_gene: TRBD1
CDR3aa: CASSSSGGWDTEAFF
CDR3nt: TGTGCCAGCTCTTCCTCAGGGGGCTGGGACACTGAAGCTTTCTTT

j_gene: TRBJ1-5
abundance: NA
v_gene: TRBV28
d_gene: NA
CDR3aa: CGAGGNQPQHF
CDR3nt: TGTGGGGCGGGGGGCAATCAGCCCCAGCATTTT